A single sample is the source of the 20 T cell receptor beta chains below, sequenced in a study of sequential checkpoint blockade in melanoma (dated 2019 in TCRdb). In the paper's terms, the treatment or condition label means: randomized to nivolumab then ipilimumab (arm A) or the reverse (arm B). The method behind the library was the immunoSEQ multiplex PCR assay. TCRdb carries this immuneACCESS record with in-frame sequences only. Its versions omit some clonotypes, under half of them owing to an unresolved V gene in the studies checked, with the rest unexplained. This sample comprises 19,000 or so clones, about 70% of them detected only once. The top ten constitute around 20% of the sample. This specimen consisted of CD8+ T cells sorted from blood (inferred from file names), obtained from a patient given nivolumab and ipilimumab in sequence. The receptor source for this set is a human donor with melanoma.

The chain couples TRBV19 to TRBJ2-1, with D possibly TRBD1 on 5 matching bases. Trimming shortened V by 2 bases and J by 7 bases, and 12 bases separated the two germline ends. The CDR3 runs 14 residues. Germline loops: CDR1 LNHDA, CDR2 SQIVND (reference sequence). This CDR3 reads CASSIWGLGNEQFF. The CDR3 DNA reads as TGTGCCAGTAGTATATGGGGCCTCGGAAATGAGCAGTTCTTC.

The rearrangement links TRBV6-5 to TRBJ2-5; 7 bases match TRBD1. This CDR3 region has 12 residues. Unmatched junction bases numbered 5, after V lost 8 bases and J lost 5 bases. CDR1 is MNHEY, CDR2 SVGAGI, per germline. CDR3 sequence (DNA): TGTGCCAGCGGGCAGGGGGTGGAGACCCAGTACTTC. This codes for CASGQGVETQYF.

The chain carries TRBV5-1 and TRBJ1-2; D remains ambiguous. The V gene's germline CDR1 is SGHRS and CDR2 YFSETQ. The V end lost 0 bases, the J end lost 4 bases, and 13 bases lay between the germline ends. This CDR3 spans 15 amino acids. CDR3 nucleotides: TGCGCCAGCAGCTTGGCCTATGGAGGAGCCTATGGCTACACCTTC. This translates into CASSLAYGGAYGYTF.

This clone was counted only a few times. This chain uses TRBV19 with TRBJ2-7, with a possible D match to TRBD2 (7 bases). The germline V gene encodes CDR1 LNHDA and CDR2 SQIVND (reference sequence). The V gene lost 0 bases and the J gene lost 2 bases, with 17 bases spanning the gap. The CDR3 sequence is 17 residues long. The CDR3 nucleotides are TGTGCCAGTAGTATAGATCTTGGGGGGGCCTTCACCTACGAGCAGTACTTC. This sequence encodes CASSIDLGGAFTYEQYF.

This clone has a handful of counts. The chain combines TRBV9 with TRBJ2-5, with 7 bases identical to TRBD1. The CDR3 is made up of 13 amino acids. Trimming cost V 5 bases and J 3 bases; bases outside gene matches: 4. Germline V gene sequence: CDR1 SGDLS, CDR2 YYNGEE. The CDR3 sequence is CASRAGGEETQYF. CDR3 nucleotides: TGTGCCAGCAGAGCAGGGGGAGAAGAGACCCAGTACTTC.

The CDR3 coding sequence is TGTGCCAGTAAGCCGGGACAGAGAAATGAAAAACTGTTTTTT. Residues: CASKPGQRNEKLFF. V is TRBV2 and J is TRBJ1-4; 7 bases are a match to TRBD1. The CDR3 is 14 amino acids. Unmatched junction bases numbered 9, after V lost 9 bases and J lost 5 bases. Germline values: CDR1 SNHLY, CDR2 FYNNEI.

CDR3: CASSETSGPNTDTQYF. The CDR3 DNA reads TGTGCCAGCAGTGAGACAAGCGGGCCCAACACAGATACGCAGTATTTT. The J gene is TRBJ2-3, the V gene TRBV6-4, with D possibly being TRBD2 (6 bases). Trimming took off 3 bases at V and 2 bases at J, with 15 bases between the two ends. Germline V gene sequence: CDR1 MRHNA, CDR2 SNTAGT. The CDR3 sequence is 16 residues long.

This clone has more than one count but fewer than ten. This chain links TRBV4-3 with TRBJ1-6, with a weak D call TRBD1 (6 bases). Trimming took 0 bases from V and 5 from J, leaving 11 bases between them. The germline V gene has CDR1 LGHNA and CDR2 YSLEER. The CDR3 is 16 residues long. The CDR3 region has the DNA TGCGCCAGCAGCCAAGAGTTGGGACATGATAATTCACCCCTCCACTTT. It is translated as CASSQELGHDNSPLHF.

The chain couples TRBV6-9 to TRBJ2-1; a weak D match, TRBD1 (5 bases). V was pared by 7 bases and J by 1 base, with 11 bases between. Germline V gene lookup returns CDR1 MNHGY and CDR2 SVAAGI. The CDR3 covers 14 residues. In DNA, the CDR3 is TGTGCCAGCACCCAGGGTCTGTCCTACAATGAGCAGTTCTTC. This gives the protein CASTQGLSYNEQFF.

This chain joins TRBV7-2 and TRBJ1-5; possible D gene TRBD1, 5 bases. The CDR3 extends over 15 amino acids. V shed 5 bases and J shed 1 base, with 12 bases lying between them. Germline values: CDR1 SGHTA, CDR2 FQGNSA. This CDR3 reads CASSTFAGSNQPQHF. CDR3 in DNA: TGTGCCAGCAGCACCTTCGCAGGGAGCAATCAGCCCCAGCATTTT.

V is TRBV19 and J is TRBJ1-1, with 9 bases that match TRBD1. CDR3 length: 16 residues. The V and J ends lost 7 bases and 1 base, in that order; junction bases with no gene match: 10. CDR1 is LNHDA, CDR2 SQIVND, per germline (reference sequence). The CDR3 coding sequence is TGTGCCAGTACCCCCGACTGGGACAGGGCGAACACTGAAGCTTTCTTT. Translated, it gives CASTPDWDRANTEAFF.

This clone showed up just once. The chain uses TRBV7-3 and TRBJ2-3; 7 positions agree with TRBD1. J lost 1 base, V lost 5 bases, and 6 bases had no gene match. This CDR3 is 15 amino acids long. CDR1 is SGHTA and CDR2 is FQGTGA in the germline V gene. The CDR3 here is CASSPGTVGTDTQYF. The CDR3, as DNA: TGTGCCAGCAGCCCCGGGACAGTGGGCACAGATACGCAGTATTTT.

The chain links TRBV27 to TRBJ1-1, with D perhaps matching TRBD1 (5 bases). Trimming stripped 5 bases from V and 10 bases from J, with 14 bases between. Looked up from germline, CDR1 is MNHEY and CDR2 is SMNVEV (reference sequence). The length of the CDR3 is 12 residues. CDR3 nucleotide sequence: TGTGCCAGCAGTCCCCCGGGGGGTGGAGCTTTCTTT. Amino acid sequence: CASSPPGGGAFF.

By sample fraction, this clone is medium-sized. This chain uses TRBV5-4 with TRBJ1-4; 10 positions match TRBD1. In germline, CDR1 is SGHNT, CDR2 YYREEE (reference sequence). The CDR3 has 15 amino acids. After removal of 1 base from V and 6 bases from J, the junction contained 3 bases not matched to a gene. The CDR3 spells CASSLYGTGDEKLFF. Written as DNA, the CDR3 is TGTGCCAGCAGCTTGTACGGGACAGGGGATGAAAAACTGTTTTTT.

As regards this clone: One end of the junction varies from germline; a read error may be responsible. CDR3 loop: CSVEAHSPDRDGYTF. CDR3 DNA: TGCAGCGTTGAAGCTCACTCCCCGGACCGGGATGGGTACACCTTC. V usage is TRBV29-1 and J usage is TRBJ1-2; D not certain. Germline values: CDR1 SQVTM, CDR2 ANQGSEA. The CDR3 is 15 residues long.

V is TRBV13 and J is TRBJ1-2; 8 bases align to TRBD1. V shed 4 bases, J shed 5 bases, and the junction held 9 bases outside the gene matches. CDR1 PRHDT and CDR2 FYEKMQ come from the germline V gene (reference sequence). The CDR3 is made up of 15 amino acids. Here the CDR3 DNA reads TGTGCCAGCAGCTCCCGGGACAGGCCCATGTATGGCTACACCTTC. Translating gives CASSSRDRPMYGYTF.

V is TRBV7-6 and J is TRBJ1-2; D not certain. V was trimmed by 0 bases and J by 8 bases, leaving 10 bases between them. This CDR3 contains 13 residues. Germline-derived CDR1 and CDR2 are SGHVS and FNYEAQ. The CDR3 coding sequence is TGTGCCAGCAGCTTAGCGTTAGCTTCGGGCTACACCTTC. Translating it yields CASSLALASGYTF.

The rearrangement joins TRBV5-1 to TRBJ1-1, with 11 bases that match TRBD1. This CDR3 has 17 amino acids. CDR1 and CDR2 from the germline V gene are SGHRS and YFSETQ. V shed 4 bases, J shed 1 base, and the junction held 9 bases outside the gene matches. The CDR3 protein is CASSLGDRGVWNTEAFF. As DNA, the CDR3 is TGCGCCAGCAGCCTAGGGGACAGGGGGGTATGGAACACTGAAGCTTTCTTT. Based on the CDR3 plus reference TRBV5-1 and TRBJ1-1, the full variable domain is KAGVTQTPRYLIKTRGQQVTLSCSPISGHRSVSWYQQTPGQGLQFLFEYFSETQRNKGNFPGRFSGRQFSNSRSEMNVSTLELGDSALYLCASSLGDRGVWNTEAFFGQGTRLTVV.

This clone was detected a few times. The chain employs TRBV7-6 and TRBJ2-4, with TRBD2 matching over 7 bases. The germline CDR1 and CDR2 sequences are SGHVS and FNYEAQ. Trimming cost V 0 bases and J 1 base; bases outside gene matches: 6. CDR3 length: 17 residues. CDR3 region: CASSLAGGDEAKNIQYF. The CDR3 DNA follows: TGTGCCAGCAGCTTAGCGGGAGGGGATGAGGCCAAAAACATTCAGTACTTC. Combining the CDR3 with reference TRBV7-6 and TRBJ2-4 gives the whole variable domain GAGVSQSPRYKVTKRGQDVALRCDPISGHVSLYWYRQALGQGPEFLTYFNYEAQQDKSGLPNDRFSAERPEGSISTLTIQRTEQRDSAMYRCASSLAGGDEAKNIQYFGAGTRLSVL.

The sample holds one count of this clone. The rearrangement joins TRBV7-8 to TRBJ2-7; 7 bases match TRBD2. This CDR3 is built from 18 residues. Per germline, CDR1 SGHVS and CDR2 FQNEAQ. V shed 4 bases, J shed 1 base, and the junction held 16 bases outside the gene matches. Here the CDR3 DNA reads TGTGCCAGCAGCTCCTTAGCGGGTGGTTACTGGGGTTCCTACGAGCAGTACGTC. Its protein is CASSSLAGGYWGSYEQYV.